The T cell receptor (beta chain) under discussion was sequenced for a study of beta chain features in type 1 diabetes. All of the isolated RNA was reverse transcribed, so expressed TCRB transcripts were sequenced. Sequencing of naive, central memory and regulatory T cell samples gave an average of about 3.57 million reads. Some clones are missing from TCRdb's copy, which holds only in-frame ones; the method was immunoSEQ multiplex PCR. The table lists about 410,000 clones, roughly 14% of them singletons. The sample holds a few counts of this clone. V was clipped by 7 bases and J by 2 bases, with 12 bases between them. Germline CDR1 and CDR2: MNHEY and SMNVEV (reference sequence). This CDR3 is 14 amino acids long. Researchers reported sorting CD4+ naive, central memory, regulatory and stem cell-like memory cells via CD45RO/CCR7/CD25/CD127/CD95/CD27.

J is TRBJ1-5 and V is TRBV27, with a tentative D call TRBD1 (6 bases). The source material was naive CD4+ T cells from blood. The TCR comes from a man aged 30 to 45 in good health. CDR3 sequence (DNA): TGTGCCAGCACCGACAGGAGGGGCAATCAGCCCCAGCATTTT. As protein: CASTDRRGNQPQHF.